Below are 13 T cell receptor beta chains sequenced from a single sample in a study of T cells in Graves' hyperthyroidism and ophthalmopathy. TCR beta CDR3 region amplification was performed from RNA transcripts. Researchers ran a first-round RT-PCR on the TCR CDR3 using the HTBI primer set. Each CDR3 protein gets one entry after TCRdb re-called the multiplex PCR reads with MiXCR. The table has roughly 740,000 distinct CDR3 sequences, 16% seen once. The sequencing input was blood. The receptor set was obtained from a young man with Graves' hyperthyroidism.

There are a few counts of this clonotype. The V and J genes are TRBV10-3 and TRBJ2-7, with 7 bases matching TRBD2. Trimming cost V 0 bases and J 0 bases; bases outside gene matches: 2. The CDR3 sequence is 15 residues long. Germline V gene lookup returns CDR1 ENHRY and CDR2 SYGVKD. DNA for the CDR3: TGTGCCATCAGTGAGTCGGGGGGGGACTCCTACGAGCAGTACTTC. It specifies CAISESGGDSYEQYF.

This clonotype was detected a few times. The chain employs TRBV7-9 and TRBJ2-2; 7 nucleotides line up with TRBD2. CDR3 length: 16 residues. J was trimmed by 0 bases and V by 2 bases; bases with no gene match: 3. Germline values: CDR1 SEHNR, CDR2 FQNEAQ (reference sequence). CDR3 sequence: CASSLTSDSNTGELFF. The CDR3 coding sequence is TGTGCCAGCAGCTTAACTAGCGATTCGAACACCGGGGAGCTGTTTTTT.

This clonotype showed up many times. The genes are TRBV5-1 and TRBJ2-7, with a tentative D call TRBD1 (6 bases). This CDR3 has 15 amino acids. Germline lookup yields CDR1 SGHRS and CDR2 YFSETQ. The ends were cut back, 1 base at V and 1 base at J, with 12 bases in the middle. The DNA for the CDR3 is TGCGCCAGCAGCTTGATCGGGACACCTTCCTACGAGCAGTACTTC. Amino acid sequence: CASSLIGTPSYEQYF.

The chain is built from TRBV5-1 and TRBJ2-2, with TRBD2 identical over 10 bases. The V and J ends lost 7 bases and 2 bases, in that order; junction bases with no gene match: 5. The germline gives CDR1 SGHRS, CDR2 YFSETQ. This CDR3 comprises 15 residues. CDR3 bases: TGCGCCAGCTACGGACTAGCGGCTAACACCGGGGAGCTGTTTTTT. It is translated as CASYGLAANTGELFF.

The rearrangement joins TRBV9 to TRBJ2-1; TRBD2 aligns across 13 bases. Germline CDR1 reads SGDLS; CDR2 reads YYNGEE. The length of the CDR3 is 15 residues. Trimming took 0 bases from V and 8 from J; bases not matched to a gene: 2. CDR3 bases: TGTGCCAGCAGCGTAGGGACTAGCGGGAGATATGAGCAGTTCTTC. Translation gives CASSVGTSGRYEQFF.

V usage is TRBV19 and J usage is TRBJ2-7, with TRBD1 matching 10 bases. Germline CDR1 LNHDA, CDR2 SQIVND (reference sequence). The length of the CDR3 is 14 residues. Trimming removed 6 bases from V and 2 bases from J; junction bases left unmatched: 4. The CDR3 bases are TGTGCCAGTAGCGAGACAGGGGGCGCCTACGAGCAGTACTTC. Translation gives CASSETGGAYEQYF. Filled out from reference TRBV19 and TRBJ2-7, the complete variable domain reads DGGITQSPKYLFRKEGQNVTLSCEQNLNHDAMYWYRQDPGQGLRLIYYSQIVNDFQKGDIAEGYSVSREKKESFPLTVTSAQKNPTAFYLCASSETGGAYEQYFGPGTRLTVT.

This clonotype was picked up many times. The chain is built from TRBV3-1 and TRBJ2-1, with D perhaps assigned TRBD1 or TRBD2 (5 bases each). The CDR3 contains 14 residues. Between the trimmed V and J ends, which lost 3 bases and 6 bases, there was a span of 12 bases. Germline CDR1 reads LGHDT; CDR2 reads YNNKEL (reference sequence). The CDR3 loop reads CASSHLVGGNEQFF. DNA for the CDR3: TGTGCCAGCAGCCACCTTGTTGGGGGCAATGAGCAGTTCTTC.

This clonotype was picked up many times. The rearrangement uses TRBV20-1 and TRBJ2-5; 9 bases line up with TRBD2. Germline CDR1 is DFQATT and CDR2 is SNEGSKA (reference sequence). The CDR3 is 16 amino acids. The V gene end was trimmed by 2 bases and the J gene end by 4 bases; junction bases not matched to a gene: 11. In DNA form, the CDR3 reads TGCAGTGCTAGAAGGCTAGCGGGACCCGTACGAGAGACCCAGTACTTC. This translates into CSARRLAGPVRETQYF.

The DNA for the CDR3 is TGCAGCATAAGGGGGGGTAACTACGAGCAGTACTTC. It yields the protein CSIRGGNYEQYF. This rearrangement joins TRBV29-1 to TRBJ2-7; D possibly corresponds to TRBD2 (7 bases). CDR3 size: 12 residues. The germline V and J ends were trimmed by 8 bases and 3 bases, with 14 bases remaining between them. The V gene's germline CDR1 is SQVTM and CDR2 ANQGSEA.

V is TRBV6-1 and J is TRBJ2-7; perhaps TRBD2 as D (5 bases). Trimming took off 5 bases at V and 4 bases at J, with 12 bases between the two ends. Germline CDR1 reads MNHNS; CDR2 reads SASEGT. The CDR3 is 13 residues long. The DNA for the CDR3 is TGTGCCAGCAGTATCGGGGTAGCTTACGAGCAGTACTTC. This codes for CASSIGVAYEQYF.

This clonotype occurred many times. The chain is built from TRBV18 and TRBJ1-1; tentative D call: TRBD1 (5 bases). The CDR3 is made up of 14 amino acids. Trimming shortened V by 2 bases and J by 2 bases, and 9 bases separated the two germline ends. Germline V gene sequence: CDR1 KGHSH, CDR2 LQKENI. CDR3 sequence reads: CASSPSRDNTEAFF. CDR3 sequence (DNA): TGTGCCAGCTCACCATCCCGGGACAACACTGAAGCTTTCTTT.

The CDR3 loop is CASRTESYEQYF. CDR3 nucleotides: TGTGCCAGCCGGACAGAGTCCTACGAGCAGTACTTC. The gene calls are TRBV2 and TRBJ2-7; D may be TRBD1 (6 bases). The CDR3 length is 12 residues. Germline CDR1 is SNHLY and CDR2 is FYNNEI. Trimming took 8 bases from V and 1 from J, leaving 9 bases between them.

The genes are TRBV7-6 and TRBJ2-7; 10 positions match TRBD2. This CDR3 spans 16 amino acids. Germline trimming cut 5 bases from V and 2 bases from J; bases unmatched to any gene: 9. Germline CDR1 and CDR2: SGHVS and FNYEAQ. The CDR3 DNA reads TGTGCCAGCAGCCCTAGACTAGCGGGCCAACCCTACGAGCAGTACTTC. Protein sequence: CASSPRLAGQPYEQYF.